This T cell receptor beta chain stems from a study of CD8+ T cells in alopecia areata. For the study at large: The study gave treated patients oral tofacitinib at 5 to 10 mg twice daily.

Treatment indicated: oral pan-JAK inhibitor, 5-10 mg twice daily. The CDR3 runs 14 residues. With 4 bases clipped from V and 4 bases from J, the junction kept 8 bases outside the gene matches. Germline V CDR1 and CDR2: SGHDT, YYEEEE. cDNA reverse transcribed from extracted RNA served as the sequencing template. Sequenced by immunoSEQ multiplex PCR; TCRdb stores in-frame clones only, minus some. The repertoire holds nearly 110,000 clones, with 84% as singletons. This chain joins TRBV5-6 and TRBJ2-7; TRBD2 matches at 7 bases. The source of this sequence is a human donor with alopecia areata. The sequences come from CD8+ T cells sorted from blood, collected at week 24, from a patient treated with tofacitinib. The CDR3 coding sequence is TGTGCCAGCAGCCATTCCGGGACTAAATACGAGCAGTACTTC. Amino acids: CASSHSGTKYEQYF. Variable domain in full (rest from reference TRBV5-6 and TRBJ2-7): DAGVTQSPTHLIKTRGQQVTLRCSPKSGHDTVSWYQQALGQGPQFIFQYYEEEERQRGNFPDRFSGHQFPNYSSELNVNALLLGDSALYLCASSHSGTKYEQYFGPGTRLTVT.